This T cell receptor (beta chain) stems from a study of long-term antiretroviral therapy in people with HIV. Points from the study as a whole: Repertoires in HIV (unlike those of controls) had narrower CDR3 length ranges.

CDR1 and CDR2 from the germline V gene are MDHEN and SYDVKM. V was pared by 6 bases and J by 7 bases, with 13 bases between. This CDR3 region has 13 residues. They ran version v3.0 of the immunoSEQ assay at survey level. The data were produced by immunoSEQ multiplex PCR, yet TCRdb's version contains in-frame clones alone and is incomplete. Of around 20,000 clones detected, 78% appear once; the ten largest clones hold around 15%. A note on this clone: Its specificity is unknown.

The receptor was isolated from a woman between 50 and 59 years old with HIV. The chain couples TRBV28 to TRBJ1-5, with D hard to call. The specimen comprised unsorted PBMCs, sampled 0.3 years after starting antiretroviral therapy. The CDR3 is CASRSPGKQPQHF. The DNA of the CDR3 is TGTGCCAGCAGGTCCCCGGGAAAGCAGCCCCAGCATTTT.